The next 7 T cell receptor beta chains were all read from a single sample in a study of T cells in Graves' hyperthyroidism and ophthalmopathy. TCR beta CDR3 sequences were amplified from RNA transcripts. Primed by the HTBI set, a first-round RT-PCR was run on the TCR CDR3. TCRdb independently ran MiXCR on the multiplex PCR reads; one entry per CDR3 protein. The table includes 280,000 or so distinct CDR3 sequences, 25% to 30% detected once. Sequencing input: blood. The receptors here all came from a man aged 40-49 years with Graves' hyperthyroidism that later progressed to Graves' ophthalmopathy.

The gene calls are TRBV29-1 and TRBJ1-2, with D perhaps matching TRBD1 (6 bases). Germline CDR1 is SQVTM and CDR2 is ANQGSEA. V was shortened by 4 bases and J by 3 bases, with 12 bases between the two germline ends. The CDR3 is 13 amino acids. As DNA, the CDR3 is TGCAGCGTTGTGGCGGGGGCTGACTATGGCTACACCTTC. Translated: CSVVAGADYGYTF.

This clonotype was seen a handful of times. The V gene is TRBV20-1, the J gene TRBJ2-2; possible D gene TRBD1, 5 bases. In germline, CDR1 is DFQATT, CDR2 SNEGSKA (reference sequence). Trimming left V 3 bases short and J 0 bases short, with 17 bases between. The length of the CDR3 is 17 residues. The CDR3 sequence is CSARALGVLTNTGELFF. The CDR3 region has the DNA TGCAGTGCTAGGGCCCTAGGGGTGCTTACGAACACCGGGGAGCTGTTTTTT.

The table lists this clonotype with many counts. The chain uses TRBV6-1 and TRBJ1-1; D unclear. This CDR3 has 11 amino acids. Germline CDR1 MNHNS, CDR2 SASEGT. V was pared by 6 bases and J by 6 bases, with 8 bases between. The CDR3 loop reads CASSPGAEAFF. The CDR3 DNA reads TGTGCCAGCAGCCCCGGGGCTGAAGCTTTCTTT.

This clonotype was seen at least ten times. A much larger clone lies one base from this, so it may be a read error. The chain couples TRBV7-2 to TRBJ1-2; tentatively, D is TRBD1 (5 bases). The CDR3 runs 14 residues. Per the germline V gene, CDR1 is SGHTA and CDR2 is FQGNSA. The CDR3 DNA follows: TGTGCCGGCAGCCCCTCCCCGGGGGTCTATGGCTACACCTTC. It encodes CAGSPSPGVYGYTF.

There are many counts of this clonotype. This chain connects TRBV20-1 to TRBJ2-7; no firm D call. CDR3 size: 10 residues. The germline gives CDR1 DFQATT, CDR2 SNEGSKA (reference sequence). V shed 6 bases and J shed 6 bases, with 9 bases lying between them. The CDR3 sequence: CSAYMVEQYF. Written as DNA, the CDR3 is TGCAGTGCATATATGGTCGAGCAGTACTTC.

This clonotype came up once. The gene calls are TRBV6-1 and TRBJ1-5; tentative D call: TRBD1 (5 bases). CDR3 length: 14 amino acids. Germline CDR1 reads MNHNS; CDR2 reads SASEGT. The V end was cut by 5 bases, the J end by 2 bases, with 10 bases between. The CDR3 here is CASSKDIGNQPQHF. The CDR3 DNA is TGTGCCAGCAGTAAGGACATTGGCAATCAGCCCCAGCATTTT.

This clonotype was observed at least ten times. The chain uses TRBV6-5 and TRBJ1-1, with 9 bases that match TRBD1. The CDR3 is 16 residues long. V shed 0 bases and J 4 bases; nucleotides not matched to a gene: 6. Looked up from germline, CDR1 is MNHEY and CDR2 is SVGAGI. DNA for the CDR3: TGTGCCAGCAGTTACTCCAGGGGACAGGGCGGCACTGAAGCTTTCTTT. Translating gives CASSYSRGQGGTEAFF.